This is a list of T cell receptor beta chains from one sample in a study of blood T cell repertoires in COVID-19. Profiled with immunoSEQ multiplex PCR; TCRdb holds only in-frame clones, not every one. The table has about 250,000 clones, approximately 84% seen once. Sequencing input: PBMCs or T cells enriched from blood (not recorded which). The receptors come from a man between 18 and 29 years old who had recovered from COVID-19. The CDR3 runs from the conserved cysteine through the conserved F or W. The D gene is left open where the match is weak. Clone size is not always given. Where it is, it says once, few, many or a class for expanded clones.

CSASSAPSKNSEAFF | TGCAGTGCTAGTTCGGCGCCAAGCAAGAACAGCGAAGCTTTCTTT | NA | 15 | NA | TRBJ1-1 | TRBV20-1
CASTLGTGITDTQYF | TGTGCCAGCACCCTGGGGACAGGGATCACAGATACGCAGTATTTT | once | 15 | TRBD1 | TRBJ2-3 | TRBV7-8
CASSHEGPLNYGYTF | TGTGCCAGCAGCCACGAGGGCCCCCTTAACTATGGCTACACCTTC | NA | 15 | NA | TRBJ1-2 | TRBV25-1
CASRRGSEKLFF | TGTGCCAGCAGAAGGGGTAGCGAAAAACTGTTTTTT | NA | 12 | NA | TRBJ1-4 | TRBV6-5
CASSYGGALPRTEAFF | TGTGCCAGCAGTTACGGCGGGGCCCTTCCGAGAACTGAAGCTTTCTTT | NA | 16 | NA | TRBJ1-1 | TRBV6-5
CASSSAGTETEAFF | TGTGCCAGCAGCTCAGCAGGGACAGAGACTGAAGCTTTCTTT | NA | 14 | TRBD1 | TRBJ1-1 | TRBV7-9
CASSQGTGANTGELFF | TGCGCCAGCAGCCAAGGGACAGGGGCGAACACCGGGGAGCTGTTTTTT | NA | 16 | TRBD1 | TRBJ2-2 | TRBV5-1
CSSGDGDTEAFF | TGCAGCTCGGGGGACGGGGACACTGAAGCTTTCTTT | NA | 12 | NA | TRBJ1-1 | TRBV29-1
CASSLAAGGGSETQYF | TGTGCCAGCAGTTTAGCGGCAGGGGGAGGATCAGAGACCCAGTACTTC | few | 16 | NA | TRBJ2-5 | TRBV27
CASRTTGVGNTIYF | TGTGCCAGCAGAACTACAGGGGTGGGAAACACCATATATTTT | NA | 14 | TRBD1 | TRBJ1-3 | TRBV6-5